These 2 T cell receptor beta chains share one sample of origin, sequenced in a study of T cells after yellow fever vaccination. TCRdb independently ran MiXCR on the 5' RACE reads; one entry per CDR3 protein. The top ten hold 0.73% of the sample, which has under 150,000 distinct CDR3 sequences, less than 9.5% seen once. Sequences were derived from CD4+ T cells sorted from PBMCs, sampled 5 days after the yellow fever booster vaccination. These receptors originate from a man in his thirties or forties who received the YFV17D yellow fever vaccine.

This clonotype was seen at least ten times. The chain employs TRBV6-2 or TRBV6-3 and TRBJ2-1; TRBD2 aligns across 14 bases. The germline V gene has CDR1 MNHEY and CDR2 SVGEGT. CDR3 length equals 16 residues. V shed 5 bases and J 10 bases; nucleotides not matched to a gene: 10. CDR3 bases: TGTGCCAGCAGTCCTTCGACTAGCGGGAGGGCCTACGAGCAGTTCTTC. Residues: CASSPSTSGRAYEQFF.

This clonotype was counted between two and nine times. This rearrangement joins TRBV7-2 to TRBJ2-1, with TRBD2 matching over 9 bases. This CDR3 contains 18 residues. Unmatched junction bases numbered 17, after V lost 5 bases and J lost 6 bases. CDR1 is SGHTA and CDR2 is FQGNSA in the germline V gene. CDR3 sequence reads: CASSLAGSTSGALNEQFF. The CDR3 DNA reads TGTGCCAGCAGCCTGGCGGGATCGACTAGCGGAGCCCTCAATGAGCAGTTCTTC.